This T cell receptor (beta chain) was documented in a study of cytomegalovirus exposure and HLA in healthy donors. PCR employed 60 Vbeta and 13 Jbeta primers. The protocol was immunoSEQ multiplex PCR, while the TCRdb copy is restricted to in-frame clones and leaves out a portion. The sample lists 70,000 to 85,000 clones; roughly 72% were seen once. The germline V gene has CDR1 SGHVT and CDR2 SQSDAQ. The V end lost 5 bases, the J end lost 3 bases, and 13 bases lay between the germline ends. The CDR3 contains 15 residues. Sequenced input: PBMCs. The receptor was isolated from a man aged 35 to 55 in good health and CMV-seropositive. The V and J genes are TRBV7-4 and TRBJ1-4; D call uncertain. CDR3 loop: CASSDWAVANEKLFF. DNA for the CDR3: TGTGCCAGCAGCGATTGGGCAGTCGCTAATGAAAAACTGTTTTTT.